Below are 10 T cell receptor beta chains sequenced from a single sample in a study of blood T cell repertoires in COVID-19. Profiling relied on immunoSEQ multiplex PCR, and the TCRdb table lists in-frame clones only, not all of them. The sample records more than 95,000 clones, approximately 87% being singletons. The sequencing input was peripheral blood. The receptor set was obtained from a man aged 50-59 years with acute or convalescent COVID-19.

The rearrangement uses TRBV7-9 and TRBJ2-1; D unresolved. This CDR3 contains 12 residues. V was clipped by 7 bases and J by 4 bases, with 8 bases between them. Germline V CDR1 and CDR2: SEHNR, FQNEAQ (reference sequence). The CDR3 is CASTVLYNEQFF. CDR3 DNA sequence: TGTGCCAGCACCGTCCTATACAATGAGCAGTTCTTC.

The V and J genes are TRBV3-1 (or the pseudogene TRBV3-2) and TRBJ2-3, with 10 positions matching TRBD2. Trimming removed 4 bases from V and 6 bases from J; junction bases left unmatched: 13. The CDR3 spans 17 residues. CDR1 and CDR2 from the germline V gene are LGHDT and YNNKEL (reference sequence). The CDR3 bases are TGTGCCAGCAGCCGAACGGGACTAGCGCGAGTGACGGATACGCAGTATTTT. This sequence encodes CASSRTGLARVTDTQYF.

This rearrangement joins TRBV19 to TRBJ1-1, with 8 bases identical to TRBD1. Germline lookup yields CDR1 LNHDA and CDR2 SQIVND (reference sequence). The CDR3 has 14 residues. The V segment lost 7 bases and the J segment 5 bases; nucleotides outside the gene matches: 9. CDR3 region: CASNDRGVGTEAFF. The CDR3, as DNA: TGTGCCAGTAATGACAGGGGAGTAGGGACTGAAGCTTTCTTT. The variable domain in full, completed from reference TRBV19 and TRBJ1-1, reads DGGITQSPKYLFRKEGQNVTLSCEQNLNHDAMYWYRQDPGQGLRLIYYSQIVNDFQKGDIAEGYSVSREKKESFPLTVTSAQKNPTAFYLCASNDRGVGTEAFFGQGTRLTVV.

V gene TRBV12-5 combines with J gene TRBJ1-1, with no clear D. The ends were cut back, 6 bases at V and 0 bases at J, with 11 bases in the middle. The V gene's germline CDR1 is LGHNT and CDR2 FRNRAP. CDR3 length: 14 amino acids. CDR3 in amino acids: CASGRTSMNTEAFF. The CDR3 nucleotides read TGTGCTAGTGGCCGGACTAGCATGAACACTGAAGCTTTCTTT.

The rearrangement uses TRBV24-1 and TRBJ2-3; 7 bases map to TRBD2. The V gene's germline CDR1 is KGHDR and CDR2 SFDVKD. Trimming at V came to 3 bases and at J to 3 bases, leaving 11 bases not matched to a gene. CDR3 length: 17 residues. CDR3 protein: CATSDPRVAGVTDTQYF. CDR3 bases: TGTGCCACCAGTGATCCCCGGGTGGCGGGAGTGACAGATACGCAGTATTTT.

The V call is TRBV19, the J call TRBJ2-3; possible D gene TRBD1, 5 bases. CDR3 length: 17 amino acids. Trimming shortened V by 3 bases and J by 1 base, and 17 bases separated the two germline ends. Germline CDR1 LNHDA, CDR2 SQIVND (reference sequence). CDR3: CASSILQAGPGTDTQYF. The CDR3 nucleotides are TGTGCCAGTAGTATTTTACAGGCCGGCCCGGGCACAGATACGCAGTATTTT.

The V call is TRBV3-1 (or the pseudogene TRBV3-2), the J call TRBJ1-6; 9 positions agree with TRBD1. The CDR3 has 16 residues. From germline, CDR1 is LGHDT and CDR2 YNNKEL (reference sequence). V dropped 1 base and J dropped 7; count of bases not matched to a gene: 5. CDR3 protein: CASSQGWDRANSPLHF. Written as DNA, the CDR3 is TGTGCCAGCAGCCAAGGGTGGGACAGGGCCAATTCACCCCTCCACTTT.

The chain is built from TRBV6-6 and TRBJ2-7, with D possibly matching TRBD1 (6 bases). The germline V gene has CDR1 MNHNY and CDR2 SVGAGI (reference sequence). Between the trimmed V and J ends, which lost 7 bases and 12 bases, there was a span of 22 bases. The CDR3 totals 13 residues. The CDR3 sequence: CASTPSQGPSRYF. The CDR3, as DNA: TGTGCCAGCACCCCGAGTCAGGGGCCGAGTCGGTACTTC.

This chain uses TRBV12-5 with TRBJ2-7, with 8 bases identical to TRBD2. The trim removed 7 bases at V and 6 bases at J, leaving 8 bases unmatched. The germline gives CDR1 LGHNT, CDR2 FRNRAP. CDR3 length equals 13 residues. The CDR3, as DNA: TGTGCTAGTGCCAACCCGGGGGGGGTCGAGCAGTACTTC. It encodes CASANPGGVEQYF.

The chain employs TRBV6-5 and TRBJ1-2; D not certain. Germline V gene sequence: CDR1 MNHEY, CDR2 SVGAGI. The CDR3 contains 13 residues. Trimming removed 10 bases at V and 1 base at J, with 13 bases between. CDR3 sequence reads: CATTIGLNYGYTF. CDR3 bases: TGTGCCACCACGATTGGACTTAACTATGGCTACACCTTC.